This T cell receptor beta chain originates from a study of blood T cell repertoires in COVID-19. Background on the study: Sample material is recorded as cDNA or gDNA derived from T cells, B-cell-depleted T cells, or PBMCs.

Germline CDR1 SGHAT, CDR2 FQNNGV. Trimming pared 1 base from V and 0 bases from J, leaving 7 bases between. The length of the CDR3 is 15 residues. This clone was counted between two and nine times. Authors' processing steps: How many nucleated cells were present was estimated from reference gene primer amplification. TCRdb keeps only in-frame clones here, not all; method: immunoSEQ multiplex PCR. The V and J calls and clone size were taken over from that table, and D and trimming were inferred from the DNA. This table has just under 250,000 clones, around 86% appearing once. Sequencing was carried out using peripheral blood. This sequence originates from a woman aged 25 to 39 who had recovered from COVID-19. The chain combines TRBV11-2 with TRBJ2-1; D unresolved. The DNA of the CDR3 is TGTGCCAGCAGCTTAGGACTGACCTCCTACAATGAGCAGTTCTTC. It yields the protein CASSLGLTSYNEQFF.